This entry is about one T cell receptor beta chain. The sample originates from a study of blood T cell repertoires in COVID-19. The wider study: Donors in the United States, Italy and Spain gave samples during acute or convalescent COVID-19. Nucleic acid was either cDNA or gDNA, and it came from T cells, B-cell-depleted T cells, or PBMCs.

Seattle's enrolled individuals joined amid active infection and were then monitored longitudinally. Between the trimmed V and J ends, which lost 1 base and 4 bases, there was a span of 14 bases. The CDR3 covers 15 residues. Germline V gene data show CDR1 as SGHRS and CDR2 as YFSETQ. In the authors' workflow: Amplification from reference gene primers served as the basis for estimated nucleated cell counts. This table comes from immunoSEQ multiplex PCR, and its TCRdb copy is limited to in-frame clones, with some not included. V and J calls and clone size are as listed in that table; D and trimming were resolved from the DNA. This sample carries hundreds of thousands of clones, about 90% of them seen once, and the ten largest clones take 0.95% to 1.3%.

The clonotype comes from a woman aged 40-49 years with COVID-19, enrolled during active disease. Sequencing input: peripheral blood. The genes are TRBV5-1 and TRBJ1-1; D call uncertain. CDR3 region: CASSLMVPRGTEAFF. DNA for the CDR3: TGCGCCAGCAGCTTGATGGTCCCACGGGGCACTGAAGCTTTCTTT.